A single sample gave rise to the 23 T cell receptor beta chains below, sequenced in a study of blood T cell repertoires in COVID-19. Data came from immunoSEQ multiplex PCR; TCRdb stores just in-frame clones and leaves some out. The sample holds around 150,000 clones, approximately 95% seen once. Sequencing was performed on peripheral blood. Receptor source: a woman aged 45-65 years with acute or convalescent COVID-19.

The CDR3 DNA follows: TGTGCCAGCAGCTTATTTCGGGCGGGGGGCCCGAACACCGGGGAGCTGTTTTTT. It is translated as CASSLFRAGGPNTGELFF. V gene TRBV7-3 combines with J gene TRBJ2-2; 8 bases are a match to TRBD2. Trimming removed 2 bases from V and 0 bases from J; junction bases left unmatched: 8. Germline V gene data show CDR1 as SGHTA and CDR2 as FQGTGA. The CDR3 covers 18 residues.

The chain couples TRBV30 to TRBJ2-5, with TRBD1 matching 7 bases. CDR3 length: 15 residues. The junction had 6 bases not matched to a gene; V was cut back by 0 bases and J by 2 bases. From germline, CDR1 is GTSNPN and CDR2 SVGIG (reference sequence). CDR3 region: CAWSVTRGNQETQYF. The CDR3 nucleotides are TGTGCCTGGAGTGTCACCAGGGGGAATCAAGAGACCCAGTACTTC.

The sample holds one count of this clone. The rearrangement uses TRBV30 and TRBJ1-1; a possible D gene is TRBD1 (5 bases). Germline values: CDR1 GTSNPN, CDR2 SVGIG (reference sequence). Deletions cut 3 bases from V and 3 bases from J, with 11 bases between. The CDR3 loop spans 13 amino acids. CDR3 nucleotides: TGTGCCTGGAGGGAAGACAGTCACACTGAAGCTTTCTTT. Protein: CAWREDSHTEAFF.

The J gene is TRBJ1-2, the V gene TRBV27; 10 nucleotides match TRBD1. CDR3 length: 16 amino acids. Germline V gives CDR1 MNHEY, CDR2 SMNVEV (reference sequence). Germline trimming cut 4 bases from V and 6 bases from J; bases unmatched to any gene: 11. CDR3 region: CASSSQPGQGRDGYTF. CDR3 sequence (DNA): TGTGCCAGCAGTTCGCAGCCGGGACAGGGGAGAGATGGCTACACCTTC.

The rearrangement joins TRBV3-1 (or the pseudogene TRBV3-2) to TRBJ2-3; tentative D call: TRBD1 (6 bases). Germline CDR1 and CDR2: LGHDT and YNNKEL (reference sequence). Between the trimmed V and J ends, which lost 2 bases and 1 base, there was a span of 10 bases. The CDR3 runs 15 residues. Written as DNA, the CDR3 is TGTGCCAGCAGCCAATATCACAGGGGCACAGATACGCAGTATTTT. Translation: CASSQYHRGTDTQYF.

The chain carries TRBV7-9 and TRBJ1-4, with D possibly being TRBD1 (5 bases). Germline V CDR1 and CDR2: SEHNR, FQNEAQ (reference sequence). The CDR3 runs to 13 residues. V was shortened by 5 bases and J by 6 bases, with 10 bases between the two germline ends. CDR3 sequence reads: CASSRSGDEKLFF. The CDR3 coding sequence is TGTGCCAGCAGCCGATCGGGGGATGAAAAACTGTTTTTT.

V gene TRBV18 combines with J gene TRBJ1-4, with D tentatively TRBD1 (6 bases). Germline-derived CDR1 and CDR2 are KGHSH and LQKENI. The CDR3 is 18 amino acids. V shed 5 bases and J shed 1 base, with 20 bases lying between them. The CDR3: CASSSYRSRGRTNEKLFF. As DNA, the CDR3 is TGTGCCAGCTCATCGTACCGGAGCAGGGGCCGAACTAATGAAAAACTGTTTTTT. Variable domain in full (rest from reference TRBV18 and TRBJ1-4): NAGVMQNPRHLVRRRGQEARLRCSPMKGHSHVYWYRQLPEEGLKFMVYLQKENIIDESGMPKERFSAEFPKEGPSILRIQQVVRGDSAAYFCASSSYRSRGRTNEKLFFGSGTQLSVL.

V is TRBV13 and J is TRBJ2-7, with 8 bases fitting TRBD2. Germline V CDR1 and CDR2: PRHDT, FYEKMQ (reference sequence). The CDR3 spans 16 residues. V was clipped by 2 bases and J by 4 bases; unmatched bases: 10. The CDR3 sequence: CASSLTTSGGAYEQYF. The CDR3 DNA reads as TGTGCCAGCAGCTTAACCACTAGCGGAGGGGCATACGAGCAGTACTTC.

The V call is TRBV6-5, the J call TRBJ1-2; TRBD1 matches 12 bases. Per germline, CDR1 MNHEY and CDR2 SVGAGI. V dropped 6 bases and J dropped 4; count of bases not matched to a gene: 6. The CDR3 length is 15 residues. CDR3 sequence (DNA): TGTGCCAGCAGACCTCCGGGACAGGGGGCCTATGGCTACACCTTC. It specifies CASRPPGQGAYGYTF.

The chain employs TRBV4-1 and TRBJ1-4, with TRBD1 as a possible D gene (5 bases). The V gene's germline CDR1 is MGHRA and CDR2 YSYEKL. Deletions cut 8 bases from V and 5 bases from J, with 12 bases between. This CDR3 has 13 residues. The CDR3 reads CASAGGSNEKLFF. Here the CDR3 DNA reads TGCGCCAGCGCGGGGGGTTCGAATGAAAAACTGTTTTTT.

The chain joins TRBV11-1 to TRBJ2-6; maybe TRBD2 (8 bases). Trimming cost V 11 bases and J 0 bases, with 17 bases left between them. Germline V gene lookup returns CDR1 SGHAT and CDR2 FQDESV (reference sequence). The CDR3 is 16 residues long. The CDR3 loop reads CASGRGQYSGANVLTF. For the CDR3, the DNA is TGTGCCTCCGGGAGGGGGCAATACTCTGGGGCCAACGTCCTGACTTTC.

The genes are TRBV28 and TRBJ1-3; TRBD1 agrees at 8 bases. V lost 3 bases to trimming and J lost 4 bases; unmatched junction nucleotides: 5. The CDR3 spans 15 residues. CDR1 and CDR2 (germline): MDHEN, SYDVKM. CDR3 sequence: CASSLDRAEGNTIYF. CDR3 DNA: TGTGCCAGCAGTTTGGACAGGGCGGAGGGAAACACCATATATTTT.

V and J are TRBV13 and TRBJ1-1, with D hard to call. Germline V gene sequence: CDR1 PRHDT, CDR2 FYEKMQ (reference sequence). The CDR3 has 15 residues. The V end lost 0 bases, the J end lost 5 bases, and 13 bases lay between the germline ends. For the CDR3, the DNA is TGTGCCAGCAGCTTAGGAAGAGGTTCACTTACTGAAGCTTTCTTT. This translates into CASSLGRGSLTEAFF.

The rearrangement uses TRBV18 and TRBJ1-4; D unclear. V lost 4 bases and J 0 bases, leaving 6 bases between the germline ends. The germline V gene has CDR1 KGHSH and CDR2 LQKENI. This CDR3 is built from 14 residues. CDR3 residues: CASSQTATNEKLFF. For the CDR3, the DNA is TGTGCCAGCTCACAAACAGCAACTAATGAAAAACTGTTTTTT.

This chain uses TRBV25-1 with TRBJ1-6, with a possible D match to TRBD1 (5 bases). The CDR3 runs 15 residues. V was pared by 2 bases and J by 9 bases, with 14 bases between. The germline V gene encodes CDR1 MGHDK and CDR2 SYGVNS. In DNA, the CDR3 is TGTGCCAGCAGTGAACCCGCAGGGCGGGGTTCACCCCTCCACTTT. It specifies CASSEPAGRGSPLHF.

The chain joins TRBV7-9 to TRBJ2-7, with 7 bases lining up with TRBD1. CDR3 length: 13 amino acids. The V gene's germline CDR1 is SEHNR and CDR2 FQNEAQ (reference sequence). Unmatched junction bases numbered 6, after V lost 6 bases and J lost 4 bases. This CDR3 is CASSHPGGYEQYF. The DNA for the CDR3 is TGTGCCAGCAGTCACCCAGGGGGATACGAGCAGTACTTC.

The count of this clone is one. The chain links TRBV7-8 to TRBJ1-4; TRBD1 is a possible D gene (6 bases). The V end lost 3 bases, the J end lost 8 bases, and 13 bases lay between the germline ends. Per germline, CDR1 SGHVS and CDR2 FQNEAQ. CDR3 length: 14 amino acids. The CDR3 bases are TGTGCCAGCAGCTTTGATTCAGGGGCGGAAAAACTGTTTTTT. This translates into CASSFDSGAEKLFF. Complete variable domain (other parts from reference TRBV7-8 and TRBJ1-4): GAGVSQSPRYKVAKRGQDVALRCDPISGHVSLFWYQQALGQGPEFLTYFQNEAQLDKSGLPSDRFFAERPEGSVSTLKIQRTQQEDSAVYLCASSFDSGAEKLFFGSGTQLSVL.

V usage is TRBV18 and J usage is TRBJ1-2; 7 positions agree with TRBD1. Germline-derived CDR1 and CDR2 are KGHSH and LQKENI. Losses at the gene ends were 6 bases for V and 3 bases for J; bases not matched to a gene: 7. The length of the CDR3 is 14 residues. The CDR3 is CASSFTGTDYGYTF. The CDR3 region has the DNA TGTGCCAGCTCGTTTACCGGGACAGACTATGGCTACACCTTC.

This chain joins TRBV7-8 and TRBJ2-1; D not resolved. Germline CDR1 and CDR2: SGHVS and FQNEAQ. The CDR3 length is 13 residues. Deletions cut 2 bases from V and 6 bases from J, with 8 bases between. The CDR3 nucleotides are TGTGCCAGCAGCTTAACGAGATTCAATGAGCAGTTCTTC. It specifies CASSLTRFNEQFF.

This clone was counted a single time. This chain links TRBV30 with TRBJ1-6, with D uncertain. The CDR3 totals 15 residues. CDR1 GTSNPN and CDR2 SVGIG come from the germline V gene (reference sequence). V lost 4 bases, J lost 2 bases, and 12 bases lay in between. The CDR3 sequence: CAWTDRGAYNSPLHF. Here the CDR3 DNA reads TGTGCCTGGACCGACCGGGGAGCCTATAATTCACCCCTCCACTTT.

The chain joins TRBV2 to TRBJ2-3; D unclear. The CDR3 sequence is 14 residues long. Germline V gene lookup returns CDR1 SNHLY and CDR2 FYNNEI. Trimming removed 1 base from V and 3 bases from J, with 8 bases in between. CDR3 protein: CASSEGRWTDTQYF. DNA of the CDR3: TGTGCCAGCAGTGAAGGGCGGTGGACAGATACGCAGTATTTT.

This chain uses TRBV2 with TRBJ2-5; D possibly corresponds to TRBD1 (6 bases). From germline, CDR1 is SNHLY and CDR2 FYNNEI. V was shortened by 7 bases and J by 5 bases, with 17 bases between the two germline ends. The CDR3 spans 14 residues. The CDR3 region is CASKGGAGEETQYF. In DNA, the CDR3 is TGTGCCAGCAAAGGGGGAGCAGGAGAGGAGACCCAGTACTTC.

This rearrangement joins TRBV7-2 to TRBJ1-5; D is ambiguous. V shed 5 bases and J shed 6 bases, with 11 bases lying between them. CDR3 length: 13 residues. Per the germline V gene, CDR1 is SGHTA and CDR2 is FQGNSA. The CDR3 nucleotides read TGTGCCAGCAGCCCGCAAGGCGGTCAGCCCCAGCATTTT. This encodes CASSPQGGQPQHF. Drawing the rest from reference TRBV7-2 and TRBJ1-5, the complete variable domain is GAGVSQSPSNKVTEKGKDVELRCDPISGHTALYWYRQSLGQGLEFLIYFQGNSAPDKSGLPSDRFSAERTGGSVSTLTIQRTQQEDSAVYLCASSPQGGQPQHFGDGTRLSIL.